This T cell receptor (beta chain) was sequenced during a study of OX40 agonist ivuxolimab in advanced cancers. The CDR3 contains 13 residues. CDR1 and CDR2 (germline): GTSNPN, SVGIG (reference sequence). J lost 7 bases, V lost 0 bases, and 3 bases had no gene match. Assay used: immunoSEQ multiplex PCR; TCRdb lists only in-frame clones, some missing. The repertoire holds roughly 80,000 clones, with 86% as singletons. The V gene is TRBV30, the J gene TRBJ1-5; the match to TRBD1 covers 7 bases. Sequencing was performed on CD4+ or CD8+ T cells sorted from blood, taken in a trial of the OX40 agonist ivuxolimab. The clonotype was recovered from an adult with an advanced solid tumor such as melanoma, head and neck, liver or kidney cancer. The CDR3 bases are TGTGCCTGGAGTGTAAGGGGGCAGCAGCCCCAGCATTTT. This codes for CAWSVRGQQPQHF.